This TCR beta chain was found in a study of shared clonotypes between healthy human individuals. Study results and caveats: Generally, estimated richness proved larger in naive subsets than it did in memory subsets. What limited the represented genetic and exposure-history diversity was the small number of donors.

Details on this clone: Its antigen is undetermined.

Germline V gives CDR1 SGHTA, CDR2 FQGTGA. V was cut by 2 bases and J by 2 bases, with 16 bases left in between. This CDR3 has 16 amino acids. The authors distributed each subset's genomic DNA evenly over several immunoSEQ plates. In the original analysis: Filtering of immunoSEQ junctional sequences could not match full-length read filtering. Data came from immunoSEQ multiplex PCR; TCRdb stores just in-frame clones and leaves some out. The DNA gave D and trimming, while V, J and clone size come from that table. The data contain hundreds of thousands of clones, more than 75% of them singletons. This sequence originates from a man aged 18 to 29 in good health. V is TRBV7-3 and J is TRBJ2-7; no firm D call. The sample was memory CD8+ T cells sorted from blood. Subset defined: CD45RO+ cells pooled with CCR7-negative TemRA cells. The CDR3 sequence: CASSLFRPTLTYEQYF. The CDR3 DNA reads TGTGCCAGCAGCTTATTCCGCCCGACACTGACCTACGAGCAGTACTTC.